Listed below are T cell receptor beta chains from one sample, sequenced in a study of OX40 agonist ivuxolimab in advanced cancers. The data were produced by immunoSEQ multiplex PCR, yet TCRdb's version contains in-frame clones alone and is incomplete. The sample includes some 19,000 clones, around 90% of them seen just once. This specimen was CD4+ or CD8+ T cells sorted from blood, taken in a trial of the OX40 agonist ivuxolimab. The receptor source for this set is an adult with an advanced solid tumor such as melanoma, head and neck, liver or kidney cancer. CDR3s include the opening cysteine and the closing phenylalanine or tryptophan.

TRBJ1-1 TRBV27 CASSYRGGTEAFF
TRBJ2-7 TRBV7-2 CASSLRDPTYEQYF
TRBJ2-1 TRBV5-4 CASSGGTAHEQFF
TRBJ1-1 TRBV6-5 CASSPMGNTEAFF
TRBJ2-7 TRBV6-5 CASRRTGYPYEQYF
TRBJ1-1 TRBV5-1 CASRTGTEFEAFF
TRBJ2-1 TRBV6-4 CASRGSYNEQFF
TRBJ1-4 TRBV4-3 CASSQTWGTTNEKLFF
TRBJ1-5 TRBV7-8 CASNPGGFNQPQHF
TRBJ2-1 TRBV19 CASTPSTQRYNEQFF
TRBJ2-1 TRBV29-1 CSVEEGTPYNEQFF
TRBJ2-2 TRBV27 CASSLYERSTGELFF
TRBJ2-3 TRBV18 CASSPTDPFSTDTQYF
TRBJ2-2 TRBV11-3 CASSFHGRGTGELFF